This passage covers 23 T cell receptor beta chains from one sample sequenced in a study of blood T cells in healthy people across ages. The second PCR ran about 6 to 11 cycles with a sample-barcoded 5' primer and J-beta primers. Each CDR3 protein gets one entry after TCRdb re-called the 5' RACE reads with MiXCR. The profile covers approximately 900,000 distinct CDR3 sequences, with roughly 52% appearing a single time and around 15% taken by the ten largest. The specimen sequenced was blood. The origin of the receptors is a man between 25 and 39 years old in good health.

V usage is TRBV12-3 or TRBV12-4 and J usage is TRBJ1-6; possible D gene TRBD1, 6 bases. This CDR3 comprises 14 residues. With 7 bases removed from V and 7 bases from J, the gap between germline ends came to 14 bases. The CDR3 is CASTEGEGNSPLHF. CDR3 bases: TGTGCCAGCACCGAGGGGGAGGGGAATTCACCCCTCCACTTT.

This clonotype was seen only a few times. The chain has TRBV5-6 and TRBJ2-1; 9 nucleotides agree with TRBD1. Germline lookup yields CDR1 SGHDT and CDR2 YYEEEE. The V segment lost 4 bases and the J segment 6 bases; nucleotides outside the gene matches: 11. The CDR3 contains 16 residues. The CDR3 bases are TGTGCCAGCAGCCCTAGGACAGGGGAAGTCGCCAATGAGCAGTTCTTC. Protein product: CASSPRTGEVANEQFF.

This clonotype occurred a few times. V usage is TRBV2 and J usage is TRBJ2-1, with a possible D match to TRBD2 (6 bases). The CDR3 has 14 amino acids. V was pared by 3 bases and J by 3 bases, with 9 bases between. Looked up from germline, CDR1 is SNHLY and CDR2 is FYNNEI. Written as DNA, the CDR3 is TGTGCCAGCAGTGATAGCGGTGACTACAATGAGCAGTTCTTC. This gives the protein CASSDSGDYNEQFF.

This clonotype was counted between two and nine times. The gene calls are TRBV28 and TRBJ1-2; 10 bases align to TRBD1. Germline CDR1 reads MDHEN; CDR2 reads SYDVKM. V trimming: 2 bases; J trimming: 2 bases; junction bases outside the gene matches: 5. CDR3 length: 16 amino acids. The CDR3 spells CASSLAGQGRNYGYTF. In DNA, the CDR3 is TGTGCCAGCAGTTTAGCGGGACAGGGGAGGAACTATGGCTACACCTTC.

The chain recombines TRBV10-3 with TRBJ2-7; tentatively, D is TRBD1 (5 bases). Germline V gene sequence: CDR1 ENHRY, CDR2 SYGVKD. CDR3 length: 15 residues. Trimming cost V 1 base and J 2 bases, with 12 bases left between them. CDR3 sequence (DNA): TGTGCCATCAGTGAGTTCTCATCCAGGGCCTACGAGCAGTACTTC. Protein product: CAISEFSSRAYEQYF.

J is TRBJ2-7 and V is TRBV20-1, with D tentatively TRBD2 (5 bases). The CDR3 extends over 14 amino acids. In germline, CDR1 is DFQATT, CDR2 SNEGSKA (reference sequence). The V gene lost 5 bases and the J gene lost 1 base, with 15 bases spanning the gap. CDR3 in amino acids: CSAVGLTLSYEQYF. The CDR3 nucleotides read TGCAGTGCTGTAGGACTCACCTTATCCTACGAGCAGTACTTC.

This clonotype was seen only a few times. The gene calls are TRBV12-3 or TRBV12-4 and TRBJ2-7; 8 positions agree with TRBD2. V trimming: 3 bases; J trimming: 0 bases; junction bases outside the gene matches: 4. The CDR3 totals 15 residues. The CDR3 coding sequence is TGTGCCAGCAGTTTCTCGGGGGGGGGCTCCTACGAGCAGTACTTC. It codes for CASSFSGGGSYEQYF.

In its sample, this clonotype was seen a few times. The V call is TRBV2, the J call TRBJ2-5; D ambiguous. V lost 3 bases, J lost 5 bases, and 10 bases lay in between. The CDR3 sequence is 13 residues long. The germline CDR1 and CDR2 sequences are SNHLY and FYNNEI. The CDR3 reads CASSESNWETQYF. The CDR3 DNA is TGTGCCAGCAGTGAGTCCAACTGGGAGACCCAGTACTTC.

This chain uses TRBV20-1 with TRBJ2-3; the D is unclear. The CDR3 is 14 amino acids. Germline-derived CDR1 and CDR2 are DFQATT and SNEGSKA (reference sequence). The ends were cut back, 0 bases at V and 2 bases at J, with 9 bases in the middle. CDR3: CSARDLTYTDTQYF. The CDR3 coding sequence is TGCAGTGCTAGAGATTTAACCTACACAGATACGCAGTATTTT.

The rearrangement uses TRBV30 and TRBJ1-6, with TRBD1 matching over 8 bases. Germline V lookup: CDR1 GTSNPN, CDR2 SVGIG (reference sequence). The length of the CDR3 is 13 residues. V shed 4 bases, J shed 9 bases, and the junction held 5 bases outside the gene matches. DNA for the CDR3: TGTGCCTGGACCAGGGGGCTTCCTTCACCCCTCCACTTT. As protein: CAWTRGLPSPLHF.

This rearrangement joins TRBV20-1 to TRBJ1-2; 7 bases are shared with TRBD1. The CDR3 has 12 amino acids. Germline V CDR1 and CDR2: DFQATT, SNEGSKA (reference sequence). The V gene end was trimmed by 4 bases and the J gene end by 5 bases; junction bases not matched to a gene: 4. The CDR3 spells CSAKDRRYGYTF. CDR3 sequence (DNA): TGCAGTGCTAAGGACAGGAGATATGGCTACACCTTC.

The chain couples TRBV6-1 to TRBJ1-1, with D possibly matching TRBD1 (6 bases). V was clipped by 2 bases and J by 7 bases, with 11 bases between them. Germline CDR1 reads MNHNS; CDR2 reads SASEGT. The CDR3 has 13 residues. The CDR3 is CASSETGRIEAFF. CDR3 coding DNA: TGTGCCAGCAGTGAAACAGGGCGCATTGAAGCTTTCTTT.

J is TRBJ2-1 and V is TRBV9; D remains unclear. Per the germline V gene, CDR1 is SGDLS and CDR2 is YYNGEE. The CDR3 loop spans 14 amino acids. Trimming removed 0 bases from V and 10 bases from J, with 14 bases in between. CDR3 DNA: TGTGCCAGCAGCGTAGCCCCTCGGAGCTACGAGCAGTTCTTC. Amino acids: CASSVAPRSYEQFF.

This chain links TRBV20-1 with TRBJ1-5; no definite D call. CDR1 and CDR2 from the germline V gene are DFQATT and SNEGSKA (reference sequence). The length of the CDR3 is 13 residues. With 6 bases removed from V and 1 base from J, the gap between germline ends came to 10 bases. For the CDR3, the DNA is TGCAGTGCCAAGGCGGGAAGCAATCAGCCCCAGCATTTT. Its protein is CSAKAGSNQPQHF.

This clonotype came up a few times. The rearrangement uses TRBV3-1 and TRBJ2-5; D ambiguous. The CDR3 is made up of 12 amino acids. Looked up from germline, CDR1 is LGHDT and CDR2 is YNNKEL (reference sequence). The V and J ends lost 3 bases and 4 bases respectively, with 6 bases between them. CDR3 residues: CASSHTPETQYF. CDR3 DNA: TGTGCCAGCAGCCACACTCCAGAGACCCAGTACTTC.

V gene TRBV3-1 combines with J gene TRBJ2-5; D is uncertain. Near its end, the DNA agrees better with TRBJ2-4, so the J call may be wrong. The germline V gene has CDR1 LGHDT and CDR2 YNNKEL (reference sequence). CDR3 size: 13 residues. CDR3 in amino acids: CASSPRLGNIQYF. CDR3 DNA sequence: TGTGCCAGCAGCCCGAGGCTGGGGAACATTCAGTACTTC.

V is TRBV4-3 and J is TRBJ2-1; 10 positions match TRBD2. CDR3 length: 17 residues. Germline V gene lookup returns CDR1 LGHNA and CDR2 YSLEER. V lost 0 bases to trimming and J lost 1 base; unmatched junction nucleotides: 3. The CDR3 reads CASSQDRGLASYNEQFF. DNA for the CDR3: TGCGCCAGCAGCCAAGATCGGGGACTAGCGTCCTACAATGAGCAGTTCTTC.

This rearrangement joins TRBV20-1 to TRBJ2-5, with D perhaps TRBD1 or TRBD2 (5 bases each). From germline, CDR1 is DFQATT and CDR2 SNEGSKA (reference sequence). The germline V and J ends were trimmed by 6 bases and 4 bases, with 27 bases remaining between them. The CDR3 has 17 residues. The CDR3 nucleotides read TGCAGTGCCGCAGCATACCGGGACCTCGCCCTAAGAGAGACCCAGTACTTC. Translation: CSAAAYRDLALRETQYF.

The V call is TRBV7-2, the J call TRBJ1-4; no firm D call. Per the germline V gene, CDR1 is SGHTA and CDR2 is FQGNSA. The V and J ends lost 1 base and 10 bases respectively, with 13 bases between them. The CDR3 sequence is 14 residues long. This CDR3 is CASSLGLKGGKLFF. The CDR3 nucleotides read TGTGCCAGCAGCTTAGGGCTAAAAGGAGGAAAACTGTTTTTT.

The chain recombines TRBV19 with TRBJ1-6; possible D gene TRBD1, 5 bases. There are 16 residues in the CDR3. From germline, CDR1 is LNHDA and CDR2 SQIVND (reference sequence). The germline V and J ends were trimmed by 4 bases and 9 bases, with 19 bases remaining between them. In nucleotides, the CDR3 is TGTGCCAGTAGTACCCGCTCGACAGTTTCTGGTTCACCCCTCCACTTT. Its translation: CASSTRSTVSGSPLHF.

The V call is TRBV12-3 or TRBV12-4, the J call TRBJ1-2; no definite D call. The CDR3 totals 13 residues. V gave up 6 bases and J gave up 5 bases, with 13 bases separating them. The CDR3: CASRIQARYGYTF. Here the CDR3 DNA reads TGTGCCAGCAGAATCCAAGCTAGGTATGGCTACACCTTC.

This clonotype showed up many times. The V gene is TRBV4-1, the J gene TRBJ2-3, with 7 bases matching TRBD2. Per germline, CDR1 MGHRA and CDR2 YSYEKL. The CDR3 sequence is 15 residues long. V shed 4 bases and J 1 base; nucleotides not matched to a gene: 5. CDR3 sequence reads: CASSRTGLGTDTQYF. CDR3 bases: TGCGCCAGCAGCCGGACCGGACTAGGCACAGATACGCAGTATTTT.

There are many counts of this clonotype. Written as DNA, the CDR3 is TGCAGCGTTGGAGGGGCACCTGACTACGAGCAGTACTTC. It translates to CSVGGAPDYEQYF. The rearrangement joins TRBV29-1 to TRBJ2-7, with D perhaps assigned TRBD1 or TRBD2 (5 bases each). The CDR3 spans 13 residues. Germline V CDR1 and CDR2: SQVTM, ANQGSEA. The V gene lost 4 bases and the J gene lost 3 bases, with 13 bases spanning the gap.